The subject of this entry is one T cell receptor beta chain. Its antigen is currently unknown. The sample's time point: after preoperative PTX-NDP chemotherapy. Paclitaxel-nedaplatin chemotherapy was given to patients ahead of their surgery. The CDR3 is made up of 13 amino acids. Trimming left V 9 bases short and J 13 bases short, with 22 bases between. The germline CDR1 and CDR2 sequences are MNHNS and SASEGT. The data were obtained in a study of esophageal squamous cell carcinoma under preoperative chemotherapy. TCRdb passed the PCR reads through MiXCR, listing each CDR3 protein once. Of roughly 10,000 distinct CDR3 sequences detected, around 63% appear once; the ten largest clones hold just under 30%. Points from the study as a whole: After treatment, tumor-infiltrating lymphocytes seemed to come partly from incoming peripheral T cells, not only local changes. After paclitaxel-nedaplatin, abundant clones were more likely to contract than amplify.

The sample was acquired from a patient given preoperative chemotherapy. The sequence derives from a human donor with esophageal squamous cell carcinoma. The donor label of this sample is uncertain. This chain joins TRBV6-1 and TRBJ2-4, with TRBD1 as a possible D gene (5 bases). The CDR3 reads CARGLWPRNTQYF. The CDR3 coding sequence is TGTGCCAGGGGGCTGTGGCCCAGAAACACGCAGTACTTC.